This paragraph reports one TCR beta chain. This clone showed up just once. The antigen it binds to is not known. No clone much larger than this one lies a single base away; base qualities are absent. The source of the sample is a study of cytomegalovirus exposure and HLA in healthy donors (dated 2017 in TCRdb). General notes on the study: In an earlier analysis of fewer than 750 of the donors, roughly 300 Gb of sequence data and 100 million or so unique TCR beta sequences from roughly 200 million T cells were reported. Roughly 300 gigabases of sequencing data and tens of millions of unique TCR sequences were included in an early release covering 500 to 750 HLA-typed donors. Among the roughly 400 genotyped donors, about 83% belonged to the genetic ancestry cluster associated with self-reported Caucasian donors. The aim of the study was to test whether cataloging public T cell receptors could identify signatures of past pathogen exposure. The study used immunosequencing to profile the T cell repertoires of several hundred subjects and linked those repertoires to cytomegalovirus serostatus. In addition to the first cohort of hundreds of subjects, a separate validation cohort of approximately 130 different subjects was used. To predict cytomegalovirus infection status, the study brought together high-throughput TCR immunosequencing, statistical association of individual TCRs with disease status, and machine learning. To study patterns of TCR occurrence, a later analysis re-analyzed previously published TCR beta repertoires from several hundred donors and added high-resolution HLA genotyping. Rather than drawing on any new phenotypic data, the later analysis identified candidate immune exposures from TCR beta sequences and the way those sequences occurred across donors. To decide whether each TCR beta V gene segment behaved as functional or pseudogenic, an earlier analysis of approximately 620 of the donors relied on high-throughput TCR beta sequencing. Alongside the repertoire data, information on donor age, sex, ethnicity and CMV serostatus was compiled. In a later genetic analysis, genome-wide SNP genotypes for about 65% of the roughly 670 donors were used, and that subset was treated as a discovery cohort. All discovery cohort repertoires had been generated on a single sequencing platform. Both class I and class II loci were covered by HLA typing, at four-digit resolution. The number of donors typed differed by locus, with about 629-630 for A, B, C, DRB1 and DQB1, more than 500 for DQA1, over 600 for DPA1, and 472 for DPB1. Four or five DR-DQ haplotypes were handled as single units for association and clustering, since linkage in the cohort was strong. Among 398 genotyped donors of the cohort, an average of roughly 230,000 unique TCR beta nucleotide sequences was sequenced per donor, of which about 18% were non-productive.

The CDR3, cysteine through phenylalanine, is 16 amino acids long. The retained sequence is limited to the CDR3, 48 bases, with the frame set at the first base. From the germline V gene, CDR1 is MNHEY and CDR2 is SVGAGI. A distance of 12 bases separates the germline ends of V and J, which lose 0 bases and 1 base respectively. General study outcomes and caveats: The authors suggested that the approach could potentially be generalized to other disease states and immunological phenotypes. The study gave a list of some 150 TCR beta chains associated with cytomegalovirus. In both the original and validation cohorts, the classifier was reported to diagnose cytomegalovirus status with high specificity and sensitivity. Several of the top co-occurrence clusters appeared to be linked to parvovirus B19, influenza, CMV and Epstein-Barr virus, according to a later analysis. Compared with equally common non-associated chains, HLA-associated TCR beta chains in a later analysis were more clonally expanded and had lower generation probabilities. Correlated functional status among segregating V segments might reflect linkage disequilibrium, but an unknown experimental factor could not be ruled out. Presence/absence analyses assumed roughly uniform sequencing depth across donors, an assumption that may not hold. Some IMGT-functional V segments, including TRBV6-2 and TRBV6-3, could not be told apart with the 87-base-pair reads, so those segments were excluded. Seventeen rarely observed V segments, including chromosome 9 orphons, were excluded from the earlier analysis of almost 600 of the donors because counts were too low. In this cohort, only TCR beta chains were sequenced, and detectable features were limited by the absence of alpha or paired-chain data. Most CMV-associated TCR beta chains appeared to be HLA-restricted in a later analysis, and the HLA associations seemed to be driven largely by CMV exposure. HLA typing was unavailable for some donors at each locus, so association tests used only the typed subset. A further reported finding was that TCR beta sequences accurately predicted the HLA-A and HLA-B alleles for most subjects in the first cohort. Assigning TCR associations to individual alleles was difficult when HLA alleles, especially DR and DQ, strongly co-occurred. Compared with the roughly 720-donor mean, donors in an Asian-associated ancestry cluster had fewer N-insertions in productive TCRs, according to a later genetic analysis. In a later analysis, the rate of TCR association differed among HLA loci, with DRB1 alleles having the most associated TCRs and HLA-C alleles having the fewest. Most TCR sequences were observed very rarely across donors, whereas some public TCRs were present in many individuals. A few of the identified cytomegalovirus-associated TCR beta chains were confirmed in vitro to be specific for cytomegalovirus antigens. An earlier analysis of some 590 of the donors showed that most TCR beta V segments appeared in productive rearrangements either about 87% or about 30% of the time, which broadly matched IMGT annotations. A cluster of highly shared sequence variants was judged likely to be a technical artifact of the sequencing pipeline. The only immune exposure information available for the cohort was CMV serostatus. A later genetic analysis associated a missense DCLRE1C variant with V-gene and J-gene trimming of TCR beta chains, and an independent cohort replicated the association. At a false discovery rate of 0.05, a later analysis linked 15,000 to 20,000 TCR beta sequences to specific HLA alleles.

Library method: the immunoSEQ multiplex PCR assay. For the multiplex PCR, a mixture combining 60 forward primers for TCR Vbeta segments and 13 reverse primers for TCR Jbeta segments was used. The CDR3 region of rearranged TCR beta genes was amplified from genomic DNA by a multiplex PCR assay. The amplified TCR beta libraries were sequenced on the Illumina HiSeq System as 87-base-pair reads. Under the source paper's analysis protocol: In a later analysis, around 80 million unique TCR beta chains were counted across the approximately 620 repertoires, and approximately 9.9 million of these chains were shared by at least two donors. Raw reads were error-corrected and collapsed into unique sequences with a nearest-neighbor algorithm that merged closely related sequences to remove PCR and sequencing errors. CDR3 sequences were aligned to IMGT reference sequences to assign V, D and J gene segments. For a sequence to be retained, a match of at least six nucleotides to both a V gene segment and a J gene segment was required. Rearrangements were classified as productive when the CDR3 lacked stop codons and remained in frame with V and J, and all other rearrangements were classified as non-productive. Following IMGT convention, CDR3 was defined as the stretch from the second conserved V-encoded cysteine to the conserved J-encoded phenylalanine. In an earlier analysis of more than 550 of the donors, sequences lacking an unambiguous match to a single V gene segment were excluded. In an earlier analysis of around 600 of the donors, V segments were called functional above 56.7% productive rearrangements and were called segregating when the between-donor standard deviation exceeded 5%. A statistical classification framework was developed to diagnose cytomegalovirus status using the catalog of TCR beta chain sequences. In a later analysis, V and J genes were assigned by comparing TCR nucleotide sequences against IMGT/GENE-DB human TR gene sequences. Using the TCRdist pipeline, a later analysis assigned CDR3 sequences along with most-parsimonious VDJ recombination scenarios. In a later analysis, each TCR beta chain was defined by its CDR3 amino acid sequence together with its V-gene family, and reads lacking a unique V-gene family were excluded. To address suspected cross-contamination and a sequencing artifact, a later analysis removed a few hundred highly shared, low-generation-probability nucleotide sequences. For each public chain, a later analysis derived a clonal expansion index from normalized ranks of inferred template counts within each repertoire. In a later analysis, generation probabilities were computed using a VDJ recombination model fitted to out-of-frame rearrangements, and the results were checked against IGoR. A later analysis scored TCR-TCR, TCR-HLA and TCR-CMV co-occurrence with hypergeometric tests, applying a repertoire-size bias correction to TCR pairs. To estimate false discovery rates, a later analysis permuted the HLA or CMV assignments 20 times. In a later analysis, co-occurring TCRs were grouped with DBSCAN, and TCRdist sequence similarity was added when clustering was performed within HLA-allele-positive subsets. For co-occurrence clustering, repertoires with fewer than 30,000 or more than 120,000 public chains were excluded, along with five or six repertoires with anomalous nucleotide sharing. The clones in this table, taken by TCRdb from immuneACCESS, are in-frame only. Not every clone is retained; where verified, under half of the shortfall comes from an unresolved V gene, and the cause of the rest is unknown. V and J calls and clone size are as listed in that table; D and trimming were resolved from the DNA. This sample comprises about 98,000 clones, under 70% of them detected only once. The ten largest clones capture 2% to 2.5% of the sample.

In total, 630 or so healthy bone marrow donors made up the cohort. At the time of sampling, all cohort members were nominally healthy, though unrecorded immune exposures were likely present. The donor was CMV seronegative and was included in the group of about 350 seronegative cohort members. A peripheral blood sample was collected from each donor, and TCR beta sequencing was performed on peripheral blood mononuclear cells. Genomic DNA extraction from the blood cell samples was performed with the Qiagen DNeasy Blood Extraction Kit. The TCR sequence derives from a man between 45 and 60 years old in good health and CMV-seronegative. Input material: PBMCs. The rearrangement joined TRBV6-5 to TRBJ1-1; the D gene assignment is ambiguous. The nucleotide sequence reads TGTGCCAGCAGTTACTCGCGTTTTATCACGAACACTGAAGCTTTCTTT. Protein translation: CASSYSRFITNTEAFF.